The entry below gives a single T cell receptor (beta chain) sequence along with its context. What it binds is not known. The data belong to a study of T cells after yellow fever vaccination. Overall study results and limits: On re-exposure, the response was weaker but peaked faster, at day 5 versus 15. Clonotypes appearing in both CD4 and CD8 compartments existed, and their share was small.

UMIs and a universal primer site were added when TCR cDNA was made by 5'RACE template switching. TCRdb reanalysed the 5' RACE reads using MiXCR and keeps one entry per CDR3 protein. The sample consists of approximately 260,000 distinct CDR3 sequences, 13% of them appearing once. Germline V CDR1 and CDR2: DFQATT, SNEGSKA (reference sequence). The CDR3 totals 14 residues. With V trimmed by 5 bases and J by 12 bases, 15 bases remained unmatched. The chain employs TRBV20-1 and TRBJ2-1; 8 positions agree with TRBD2. The material was CD4+ T cells sorted from PBMCs, obtained 45 days after the yellow fever booster vaccination. The receptor comes from a man aged 25 to 40 who received the YFV17D yellow fever vaccine. In DNA form, the CDR3 reads TGCAGTGCTGAAGCGGATGTAGCGGGGTTGGGGCAGTTCTTC. This codes for CSAEADVAGLGQFF.